The 27 T cell receptor beta chains listed next were all sequenced from one sample in a study of shared T cell receptors in the human thymus. Here immunoSEQ multiplex PCR was the method, and the copy in TCRdb shows in-frame clones only, minus some. The sample lists 600,000 or so clones, more than 70% seen once, with roughly 0.0089% in the top ten. The same sample was also studied in work on human thymus T cells.

Sequences were obtained from thymocytes. These TCRs come from a boy in the first two years of life with a congenital heart defect.

The chain has TRBV11-2 and TRBJ2-7; 7 nucleotides line up with TRBD1. There are 13 residues in the CDR3. V lost 7 bases, J lost 2 bases, and 5 bases stayed unmatched. CDR1 is SGHAT, CDR2 FQNNGV, per germline. The CDR3 sequence: CASKNRGPYEQYF. The DNA for the CDR3 is TGTGCCAGCAAGAACAGGGGTCCCTACGAGCAGTACTTC.

J is TRBJ2-7 and V is TRBV18, with D perhaps TRBD2 (5 bases). Deletions cut 4 bases from V and 0 bases from J, with 16 bases between. Looked up from germline, CDR1 is KGHSH and CDR2 is LQKENI. The CDR3 consists of 16 residues. In DNA, the CDR3 is TGTGCCAGCTCACTGTATCCAGCGGAAAGCTCCTACGAGCAGTACTTC. This gives the protein CASSLYPAESSYEQYF.

V usage is TRBV2 and J usage is TRBJ2-1, with 9 nucleotides matching TRBD2. The CDR3 covers 15 residues. The V gene end was trimmed by 5 bases and the J gene end by 6 bases; junction bases not matched to a gene: 8. Germline loops: CDR1 SNHLY, CDR2 FYNNEI. The CDR3 sequence is CASSCIAGAFNEQFF. In nucleotides, the CDR3 is TGTGCCAGCAGTTGTATAGCGGGAGCGTTCAATGAGCAGTTCTTC.

The chain links TRBV7-3 to TRBJ2-6; 7 nucleotides match TRBD2. The V and J ends lost 0 bases and 0 bases, in that order; junction bases with no gene match: 8. Germline lookup yields CDR1 SGHTA and CDR2 FQGTGA. The CDR3 contains 19 residues. The CDR3 spells CASSLTGGRGHSGANVLTF. As DNA, the CDR3 is TGTGCCAGCAGCTTAACCGGGGGGAGAGGCCACTCTGGGGCCAACGTCCTGACTTTC.

The chain has TRBV28 and TRBJ1-1, with D uncertain. The CDR3 contains 14 residues. The ends were cut back, 4 bases at V and 4 bases at J, with 13 bases in the middle. CDR1 is MDHEN, CDR2 SYDVKM, per germline. The CDR3 region has the DNA TGTGCCAGCAGTTCCCCCGGATGGAGCACTGAAGCTTTCTTT. Translated, it gives CASSSPGWSTEAFF.

The genes are TRBV30 and TRBJ2-2; D ambiguous. This CDR3 is built from 15 residues. V lost 2 bases and J lost 2, with 12 bases in between. CDR1 is GTSNPN, CDR2 SVGIG, per germline (reference sequence). This chain's CDR3 is CAWSLRGSNTGELFF. CDR3 coding DNA: TGTGCCTGGAGTCTCCGTGGCTCAAACACCGGGGAGCTGTTTTTT.

The rearrangement uses TRBV25-1 and TRBJ1-4; the D gene is possibly TRBD1 (6 bases). Per the germline V gene, CDR1 is MGHDK and CDR2 is SYGVNS. This CDR3 spans 14 amino acids. V was pared by 4 bases and J by 4 bases, with 10 bases between. The CDR3 reads CASSVTGFNEKLFF. In nucleotides, the CDR3 is TGTGCCAGCAGTGTGACAGGATTTAATGAAAAACTGTTTTTT.

A note on this clone: Different DNA sequences within this sample yield the same CDR3. The chain uses TRBV5-6 and TRBJ2-2, with 7 bases aligning to TRBD1. There are 14 residues in the CDR3. V shed 0 bases, J shed 4 bases, and the junction held 0 bases outside the gene matches. Germline V gene sequence: CDR1 SGHDT, CDR2 YYEEEE. DNA for the CDR3: TGTGCCAGCAGCTTGGGGACAGGCACCGGGGAGCTGTTTTTT. It translates to CASSLGTGTGELFF. Drawing the rest from reference TRBV5-6 and TRBJ2-2, the complete variable domain is DAGVTQSPTHLIKTRGQQVTLRCSPKSGHDTVSWYQQALGQGPQFIFQYYEEEERQRGNFPDRFSGHQFPNYSSELNVNALLLGDSALYLCASSLGTGTGELFFGEGSRLTVL.

The chain joins TRBV7-3 to TRBJ2-3, with 9 bases aligning to TRBD2. The CDR3 is 16 residues long. V lost 5 bases, J lost 2 bases, and 8 bases stayed unmatched. The germline V gene has CDR1 SGHTA and CDR2 FQGTGA. CDR3 bases: TGTGCCAGCAGCCATTTAGCGGGGGACTACACAGATACGCAGTATTTT. It is translated as CASSHLAGDYTDTQYF.

J is TRBJ2-4 and V is TRBV30; perhaps TRBD1 as D (5 bases). There are 13 residues in the CDR3. The V gene's germline CDR1 is GTSNPN and CDR2 SVGIG (reference sequence). Trimming removed 0 bases at V and 8 bases at J, with 11 bases between. This CDR3 reads CAWSVQGRDIQYF. The CDR3 nucleotides are TGTGCCTGGAGTGTGCAGGGAAGAGACATTCAGTACTTC.

The chain employs TRBV4-3 and TRBJ2-7; tentatively, D is TRBD2 (6 bases). The CDR3 sequence is 14 residues long. V shed 0 bases and J shed 5 bases, with 11 bases lying between them. The germline gives CDR1 LGHNA, CDR2 YSLEER. The CDR3 DNA reads TGCGCCAGCAGCCAAGATATCGGAGGGGACGAGCAGTACTTC. It yields the protein CASSQDIGGDEQYF.

This chain uses TRBV28 with TRBJ2-3, with D tentatively TRBD2 (6 bases). Germline CDR1 and CDR2: MDHEN and SYDVKM. Trimming cost V 6 bases and J 3 bases, with 10 bases left between them. The CDR3 totals 13 residues. The CDR3 sequence: CASRTTRTDTQYF. The CDR3 DNA is TGTGCCAGCAGAACGACTAGGACAGATACGCAGTATTTT.

This chain joins TRBV4-2 and TRBJ2-2, with a possible D match to TRBD2 (6 bases). The CDR3 runs 16 residues. V was pared by 1 base and J by 0 bases, with 9 bases between. Germline V gene sequence: CDR1 LGHNA, CDR2 YNFKEQ. CDR3 sequence: CASSQGGVSNTGELFF. CDR3 bases: TGTGCCAGCAGCCAAGGGGGGGTGTCGAACACCGGGGAGCTGTTTTTT.

This rearrangement joins TRBV11-2 to TRBJ1-6, with TRBD1 as a possible D gene (5 bases). Deletions cut 0 bases from V and 8 bases from J, with 11 bases between. The CDR3 spans 15 residues. The germline V gene encodes CDR1 SGHAT and CDR2 FQNNGV. The CDR3 loop reads CASSLDAGQDSPLHF. CDR3 coding DNA: TGTGCCAGCAGCTTAGATGCAGGGCAAGATTCACCCCTCCACTTT.

The V call is TRBV6-5, the J call TRBJ2-1, with 7 bases fitting TRBD1. V shed 10 bases and J 8 bases; nucleotides not matched to a gene: 11. The CDR3 length is 13 residues. Germline CDR1 is MNHEY and CDR2 is SVGAGI. CDR3 nucleotides: TGTGCCACCACGGGACAGCGGCTGGATGAGCAGTTCTTC. Translating it yields CATTGQRLDEQFF.

The chain joins TRBV6-5 to TRBJ2-1, with D uncertain. The CDR3 has 12 residues. V lost 8 bases to trimming and J lost 0 bases, with 5 bases between them. Per germline, CDR1 MNHEY and CDR2 SVGAGI. This chain's CDR3 is CASGASYNEQFF. The CDR3 DNA reads as TGTGCCAGCGGAGCCTCCTACAATGAGCAGTTCTTC.

V gene TRBV28 combines with J gene TRBJ2-2, with 7 nucleotides matching TRBD1. Germline CDR1 and CDR2: MDHEN and SYDVKM. This CDR3 has 16 amino acids. The V and J ends lost 11 bases and 3 bases, in that order; junction bases with no gene match: 15. Here the CDR3 DNA reads TGTGCCGGAAGTTACCGACAGGGCGGGCACACCGGGGAGCTGTTTTTT. It encodes CAGSYRQGGHTGELFF.

This clone has more than one count but fewer than ten. The rearrangement links TRBV5-4 to TRBJ2-4; 10 bases agree with TRBD1. From germline, CDR1 is SGHNT and CDR2 YYREEE (reference sequence). J gave up 0 bases and V 4 bases, and 1 base lay outside the gene matches. The CDR3 consists of 15 residues. CDR3 DNA sequence: TGTGCCAGCAGCAGGGACAGGGGAGCCAAAAACATTCAGTACTTC. Translation gives CASSRDRGAKNIQYF.

The chain links TRBV28 to TRBJ2-3; TRBD1 aligns across 10 bases. The CDR3 totals 17 residues. Germline loops: CDR1 MDHEN, CDR2 SYDVKM. The J segment lost 4 bases and the V segment lost 1 base, leaving 8 bases of the junction unmatched. This chain's CDR3 is CASSLFSRGQGPDTQYF. The CDR3 DNA reads TGTGCCAGCAGTTTATTCTCTCGGGGACAGGGGCCAGATACGCAGTATTTT. The full variable domain, its missing parts supplied by reference TRBV28 and TRBJ2-3, is DVKVTQSSRYLVKRTGEKVFLECVQDMDHENMFWYRQDPGLGLRLIYFSYDVKMKEKGDIPEGYSVSREKKERFSLILESASTNQTSMYLCASSLFSRGQGPDTQYFGPGTRLTVL.

The V call is TRBV5-1, the J call TRBJ1-1, with D perhaps TRBD1 (6 bases). The CDR3 consists of 15 residues. Germline loops: CDR1 SGHRS, CDR2 YFSETQ. The V gene lost 0 bases and the J gene lost 1 base, with 10 bases spanning the gap. The CDR3 loop is CASSLEYRENTEAFF. The CDR3, as DNA: TGCGCCAGCAGCTTGGAATACAGGGAGAACACTGAAGCTTTCTTT. Combining the CDR3 with reference TRBV5-1 and TRBJ1-1 gives the whole variable domain KAGVTQTPRYLIKTRGQQVTLSCSPISGHRSVSWYQQTPGQGLQFLFEYFSETQRNKGNFPGRFSGRQFSNSRSEMNVSTLELGDSALYLCASSLEYRENTEAFFGQGTRLTVV.

The chain employs TRBV29-1 and TRBJ1-1, with 10 nucleotides matching TRBD1. V lost 6 bases, J lost 3 bases, and 13 bases stayed unmatched. This CDR3 contains 16 residues. The V gene's germline CDR1 is SQVTM and CDR2 ANQGSEA. Written as DNA, the CDR3 is TGCAGCGTCACCCAGGACAGGGGGAGAGCGGACACTGAAGCTTTCTTT. Amino acid sequence: CSVTQDRGRADTEAFF. The entire variable domain, with the rest obtained from reference TRBV29-1 and TRBJ1-1, is as follows: SAVISQKPSRDICQRGTSLTIQCQVDSQVTMMFWYRQQPGQSLTLIATANQGSEATYESGFVIDKFPISRPNLTFSTLTVSNMSPEDSSIYLCSVTQDRGRADTEAFFGQGTRLTVV.

This clone was detected a few times. J is TRBJ1-5 and V is TRBV25-1; a weak D match, TRBD1 (6 bases). This CDR3 is 16 amino acids long. Germline CDR1 is MGHDK and CDR2 is SYGVNS. Trimming left V 4 bases short and J 2 bases short, with 15 bases between. CDR3 sequence: CASSGGGRDRNQPQHF. DNA of the CDR3: TGTGCCAGCAGTGGAGGGGGAAGGGACCGCAATCAGCCCCAGCATTTT.

The chain is built from TRBV5-8 and TRBJ1-2; the match to TRBD1 covers 7 bases. J lost 13 bases, V lost 0 bases, and 6 bases had no gene match. Germline CDR1 SGHTS, CDR2 YDEGEE. This CDR3 spans 12 amino acids. The DNA of the CDR3 is TGTGCCAGCAGCTTGGGGGACAGTGCCGGCACCTTC. This translates into CASSLGDSAGTF.

In DNA, the CDR3 is TGTGCCAGCTCACCACTCTCCGGGACTAGCGGGGCCAATGAGCAGTTCTTC. The encoded protein is CASSPLSGTSGANEQFF. This sequence joins TRBV18 and TRBJ2-1; 13 bases map to TRBD2. There are 17 residues in the CDR3. Germline V gene data show CDR1 as KGHSH and CDR2 as LQKENI. The V gene end was trimmed by 1 base and the J gene end by 6 bases; junction bases not matched to a gene: 6.

This clone appeared once. The chain has TRBV30 and TRBJ2-5; 8 bases line up with TRBD2. CDR1 and CDR2 from the germline V gene are GTSNPN and SVGIG (reference sequence). The V segment lost 8 bases and the J segment 5 bases; nucleotides outside the gene matches: 16. The CDR3 spans 15 residues. The DNA of the CDR3 is TGTGCCCATAGCCCTACTCGGGGGGGGCTGGAGACCCAGTACTTC. Protein product: CAHSPTRGGLETQYF. Full variable domain (rest looked up from reference TRBV30 and TRBJ2-5): SQTIHQWPATLVQPVGSPLSLECTVEGTSNPNLYWYRQAAGRGLQLLFYSVGIGQISSEVPQNLSASRPQDRQFILSSKKLLLSDSGFYLCAHSPTRGGLETQYFGPGTRLLVL.

The V gene is TRBV15, the J gene TRBJ2-1, with 7 bases aligning to TRBD2. Germline V gene data show CDR1 as LNHNV and CDR2 as YYDKDF (reference sequence). V dropped 5 bases and J dropped 2; count of bases not matched to a gene: 9. The CDR3 totals 16 residues. The CDR3 region has the DNA TGTGCCACCAGCGGGCAGCGGGGAAGGCCCTACAATGAGCAGTTCTTC. Translating gives CATSGQRGRPYNEQFF.

The chain uses TRBV27 and TRBJ2-1, with 7 positions matching TRBD1. From germline, CDR1 is MNHEY and CDR2 SMNVEV (reference sequence). After removal of 8 bases from V and 4 bases from J, the junction contained 5 bases not matched to a gene. CDR3 length: 13 residues. CDR3 sequence: CASGTEPYNEQFF. The CDR3 region has the DNA TGTGCCAGCGGGACAGAACCTTACAATGAGCAGTTCTTC.